This TCR beta chain was documented in a study of blood T cell repertoires in COVID-19. Study as a whole: T cells, B-cell-depleted T cells, or PBMCs supplied cDNA or gDNA.

V was cut by 2 bases and J by 2 bases, with 10 bases left in between. Per germline, CDR1 SGDLS and CDR2 YYNGEE. CDR3 length: 14 amino acids. Under the authors' procedure: Nucleated cell number was recorded as an estimate derived from reference gene primer amplification. TCRdb's table, derived via immunoSEQ multiplex PCR, lists solely in-frame clones and lacks some. V and J calls plus clone size are reproduced from that table; the DNA served to infer D and trimming. Of 200,000 to 250,000 clones in the sample, about 83% are singletons; the top ten hold 5.5% to 8%. Specimen: peripheral blood. This TCR came from a man aged 60 to 69 who had recovered from COVID-19. The gene calls are TRBV9 and TRBJ2-5; a weak D match, TRBD1 (6 bases). This chain's CDR3 is CASSVLQGQETQYF. CDR3 bases: TGTGCCAGCAGCGTCCTCCAGGGGCAAGAGACCCAGTACTTC.